The rows below give T cell receptor beta chains drawn from one sample of a study of CD8 T cells in Susac syndrome. One entry per CDR3 protein results from TCRdb running MiXCR on the immunoSEQ multiplex PCR reads. The sample lists roughly 150,000 distinct CDR3 sequences; approximately 94% were seen once. Sequenced: CD8+ T cells from PBMCs. The receptors stem from a human donor with multiple sclerosis. Each CDR3 is given with its conserved first and last residue. The D gene is left open where the match is weak.

TRBJ2-7 | TRBV9 | TRBD2 | CASSDQAGGPVEQYF | TGTGCCAGCAGCGACCAAGCGGGGGGGCCGGTCGAGCAGTACTTC
TRBJ1-1 | TRBV12-5 | . | CASGGPQGGTEAFF | TGTGCTAGTGGCGGCCCCCAGGGCGGCACTGAAGCTTTCTTT
TRBJ1-2 | TRBV12-3/TRBV12-4 | . | CASSLGRARPTLNYGYTF | TGTGCCAGCAGTTTAGGTAGGGCCCGGCCAACCCTTAACTATGGCTACACCTTC
TRBJ2-3 | TRBV19 | . | CASSILPPGARDTQYF | TGTGCCAGTAGTATACTCCCCCCAGGGGCGAGGGATACGCAGTATTTT
TRBJ2-7 | TRBV27 | . | CASSPQGREQYF | TGTGCCAGCAGTCCACAGGGACGCGAGCAGTACTTC
TRBJ2-7 | TRBV30 | TRBD1 | CAWRTGGFKQYF | TGTGCCTGGAGGACAGGGGGATTCAAGCAGTACTTC
TRBJ1-1 | TRBV5-1 | . | CASSLETQNTEAFF | TGCGCCAGCAGCTTGGAGACGCAGAACACTGAAGCTTTCTTT
TRBJ1-2 | TRBV30 | . | CAWGGYGYTF | TGTGCCTGGGGGGGCTATGGCTACACCTTC
TRBJ2-7 | TRBV30 | TRBD1 | CAGNYGTGSREQYF | TGTGCCGGCAACTACGGGACAGGAAGTCGCGAGCAGTACTTC
TRBJ2-1 | TRBV3-1 | TRBD2 | CASSQIQGLAQDEQFF | TGTGCCAGCAGCCAGATTCAGGGACTAGCGCAGGATGAGCAGTTCTTC
TRBJ2-2 | TRBV28 | . | CASTPLVGRTGELFF | TGTGCCAGCACGCCGTTGGTAGGGCGAACCGGGGAGCTGTTTTTT
TRBJ1-2 | TRBV13 | . | CASSATGGYTF | TGTGCCAGCAGCGCCACGGGGGGCTACACCTTC
TRBJ1-2 | TRBV19 | . | CASSMVEDGYTF | TGTGCCAGTAGTATGGTGGAGGATGGCTACACCTTC
TRBJ1-5 | TRBV20-1 | . | CSAGPLGNQPQHF | TGCAGTGCCGGACCCTTGGGCAATCAGCCCCAGCATTTT